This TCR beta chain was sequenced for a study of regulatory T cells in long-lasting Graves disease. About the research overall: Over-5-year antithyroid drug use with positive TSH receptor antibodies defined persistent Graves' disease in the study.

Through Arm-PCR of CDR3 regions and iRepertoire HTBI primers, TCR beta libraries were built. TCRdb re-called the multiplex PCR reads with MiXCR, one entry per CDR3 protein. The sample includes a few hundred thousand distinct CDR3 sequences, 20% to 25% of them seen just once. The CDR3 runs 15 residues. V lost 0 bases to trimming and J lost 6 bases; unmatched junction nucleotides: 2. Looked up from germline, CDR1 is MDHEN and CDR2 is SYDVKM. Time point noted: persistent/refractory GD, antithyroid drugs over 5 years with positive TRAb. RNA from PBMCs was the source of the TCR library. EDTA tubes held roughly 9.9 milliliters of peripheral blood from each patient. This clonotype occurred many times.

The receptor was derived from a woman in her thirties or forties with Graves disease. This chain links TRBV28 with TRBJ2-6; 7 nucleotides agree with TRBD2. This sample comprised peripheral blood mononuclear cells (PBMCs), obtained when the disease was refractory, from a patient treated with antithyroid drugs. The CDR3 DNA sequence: TGTGCCAGCAGTTTATGGGGAGGGCTGGCCAACGTCCTGACTTTC. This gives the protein CASSLWGGLANVLTF.